These 13 T cell receptor beta chains were sequenced from one sample in a study of T cell responses to AZD1222 COVID-19 vaccine. The repertoire was sequenced with immunoSEQ multiplex PCR; TCRdb's copy has only in-frame clones and lacks some. The data contain 50,000 to 65,000 clones, roughly 90% of them singletons. The source material was peripheral blood, sampled on day 0 of AZD1222 vaccination. These receptors came from an adult in good health.

The CDR3 DNA reads as TGTGCCAGCAGCCCCAGGTCCGGGTATGGCTACACCTTC. Protein: CASSPRSGYGYTF. The chain uses TRBV5-6 and TRBJ1-2, with D unclear. CDR3 length: 13 amino acids. Germline CDR1 reads SGHDT; CDR2 reads YYEEEE. Trimming shortened V by 4 bases and J by 5 bases, and 12 bases separated the two germline ends. The full variable domain, with the rest looked up from reference TRBV5-6 and TRBJ1-2, is DAGVTQSPTHLIKTRGQQVTLRCSPKSGHDTVSWYQQALGQGPQFIFQYYEEEERQRGNFPDRFSGHQFPNYSSELNVNALLLGDSALYLCASSPRSGYGYTFGSGTRLTVV.

The gene calls are TRBV10-3 and TRBJ1-3; the D gene is possibly TRBD1 (5 bases). This CDR3 is built from 16 residues. V lost 3 bases and J 0 bases, leaving 12 bases between the germline ends. Germline CDR1 reads ENHRY; CDR2 reads SYGVKD. CDR3 bases: TGTGCCATCAGTGACGGGGCACCCTACTCTGGAAACACCATATATTTT. Its protein product is CAISDGAPYSGNTIYF.

In DNA form, the CDR3 reads TGTGCCAGCAGCTCGCTCAGGGGCTCTGGAAACACCATATATTTT. As protein: CASSSLRGSGNTIYF. The chain carries TRBV7-9 and TRBJ1-3, with D possibly matching TRBD1 (6 bases). Per the germline V gene, CDR1 is SEHNR and CDR2 is FQNEAQ (reference sequence). V was trimmed by 4 bases and J by 0 bases, leaving 10 bases between them. This CDR3 is built from 15 residues. Combining the CDR3 with reference TRBV7-9 and TRBJ1-3 gives the whole variable domain DTGVSQNPRHKITKRGQNVTFRCDPISEHNRLYWYRQTLGQGPEFLTYFQNEAQLEKSRLLSDRFSAERPKGSFSTLEIQRTEQGDSAMYLCASSSLRGSGNTIYFGEGSWLTVV.

This rearrangement joins TRBV4-1 to TRBJ1-2; 7 nucleotides align to TRBD1. Germline CDR1 reads MGHRA; CDR2 reads YSYEKL. The CDR3 sequence is 17 residues long. Trimming removed 4 bases from V and 2 bases from J; junction bases left unmatched: 13. The CDR3 loop is CASSLAHRTGSNYGYTF. CDR3 nucleotide sequence: TGCGCCAGCAGCCTAGCACATCGGACAGGATCAAACTATGGCTACACCTTC.

The rearrangement joins TRBV18 to TRBJ1-2; TRBD1 might be the D (5 bases). The germline V and J ends were trimmed by 1 base and 2 bases, with 11 bases remaining between them. Germline CDR1 reads KGHSH; CDR2 reads LQKENI. The CDR3 has 15 residues. CDR3 sequence reads: CASSPRGTDNYGYTF. The CDR3 DNA reads as TGTGCCAGCTCACCACGCGGGACGGACAACTATGGCTACACCTTC.

CDR3: CATSSLTGRTSYGYTF. CDR3 coding DNA: TGTGCCACCAGCAGCTTGACAGGGCGTACGTCCTATGGCTACACCTTC. This sequence joins TRBV15 and TRBJ1-2; 7 nucleotides line up with TRBD1. CDR1 is LNHNV, CDR2 YYDKDF, per germline (reference sequence). CDR3 size: 16 residues. V shed 3 bases, J shed 4 bases, and the junction held 11 bases outside the gene matches.

The V call is TRBV5-5, the J call TRBJ1-2; 10 nucleotides match TRBD1. V lost 4 bases to trimming and J lost 2 bases; unmatched junction nucleotides: 14. Germline-derived CDR1 and CDR2 are SGHKS and YYEKEE (reference sequence). The CDR3 is 18 residues long. Here the CDR3 reads CASSRRQPTGGLNYGYTF. The CDR3 DNA is TGTGCCAGCAGCCGACGGCAACCGACAGGGGGCCTGAACTATGGCTACACCTTC.

The chain carries TRBV7-9 and TRBJ1-2; 9 bases map to TRBD1. V was clipped by 2 bases and J by 8 bases; unmatched bases: 3. The CDR3 loop spans 13 amino acids. Germline V gene sequence: CDR1 SEHNR, CDR2 FQNEAQ (reference sequence). The CDR3 region is CASSLTGGRGYTF. The CDR3 DNA reads TGTGCCAGCAGCTTAACAGGGGGCCGCGGCTACACCTTC.

The V gene is TRBV9, the J gene TRBJ2-7; no reliable D call. Trimming shortened V by 0 bases and J by 6 bases, and 16 bases separated the two germline ends. The CDR3 is 15 residues long. CDR1 and CDR2 from the germline V gene are SGDLS and YYNGEE. For the CDR3, the DNA is TGTGCCAGCAGCGTAGCCCCCCTCGACACGTCCGAGCAGTACTTC. This gives the protein CASSVAPLDTSEQYF.

The chain is built from TRBV19 and TRBJ1-2; tentatively, D is TRBD1 (5 bases). From germline, CDR1 is LNHDA and CDR2 SQIVND (reference sequence). The CDR3 is 12 amino acids. The ends were cut back, 0 bases at V and 6 bases at J, with 5 bases in the middle. For the CDR3, the DNA is TGTGCCAGTAGTATAGACAGGGATGGCTACACCTTC. The encoded protein is CASSIDRDGYTF. Together with reference TRBV19 and TRBJ1-2, the CDR3 gives the full variable domain: DGGITQSPKYLFRKEGQNVTLSCEQNLNHDAMYWYRQDPGQGLRLIYYSQIVNDFQKGDIAEGYSVSREKKESFPLTVTSAQKNPTAFYLCASSIDRDGYTFGSGTRLTVV.

This clone appeared a single time. The V and J genes are TRBV6-5 and TRBJ1-1; possibly TRBD1 for D (6 bases). The V end lost 0 bases, the J end lost 1 base, and 9 bases lay between the germline ends. Germline CDR1 MNHEY, CDR2 SVGAGI. The CDR3 sequence is 15 residues long. CDR3 in amino acids: CASSYSPGQNTEAFF. CDR3 in DNA: TGTGCCAGCAGTTACTCACCGGGACAGAACACTGAAGCTTTCTTT.

This clone was recorded a few times. The V gene is TRBV4-1, the J gene TRBJ2-2, with no clear D. Germline CDR1 MGHRA, CDR2 YSYEKL. V lost 0 bases and J lost 0, with 8 bases in between. The CDR3 is made up of 16 amino acids. The CDR3 nucleotides read TGCGCCAGCAGCCAAGACCCCCTACCGAACACCGGGGAGCTGTTTTTT. It encodes CASSQDPLPNTGELFF.

The rearrangement uses TRBV2 and TRBJ2-1, with D unresolved. The CDR3 totals 11 residues. Germline V CDR1 and CDR2: SNHLY, FYNNEI. The V gene lost 4 bases and the J gene lost 8 bases, with 6 bases spanning the gap. CDR3 sequence (DNA): TGTGCCAGCAGTGTCGCGCATGAGCAGTTCTTC. Translated, it gives CASSVAHEQFF. Supplemented by reference TRBV2 and TRBJ2-1, the full variable domain reads EPEVTQTPSHQVTQMGQEVILRCVPISNHLYFYWYRQILGQKVEFLVSFYNNEISEKSEIFDDQFSVERPDGSNFTLKIRSTKLEDSAMYFCASSVAHEQFFGPGTRLTVL.